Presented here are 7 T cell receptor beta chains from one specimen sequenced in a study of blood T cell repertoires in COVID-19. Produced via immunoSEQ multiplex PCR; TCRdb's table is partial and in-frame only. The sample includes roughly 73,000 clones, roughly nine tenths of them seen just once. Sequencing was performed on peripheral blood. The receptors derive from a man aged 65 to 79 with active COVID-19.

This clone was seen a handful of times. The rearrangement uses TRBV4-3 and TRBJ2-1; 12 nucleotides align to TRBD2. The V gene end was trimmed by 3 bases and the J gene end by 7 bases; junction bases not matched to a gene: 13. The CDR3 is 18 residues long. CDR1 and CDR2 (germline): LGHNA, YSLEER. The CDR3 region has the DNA TGCGCCAGCAGCCAGACTAGCGGGAGTTGGTCCCACAAAAATGAGCAGTTCTTC. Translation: CASSQTSGSWSHKNEQFF.

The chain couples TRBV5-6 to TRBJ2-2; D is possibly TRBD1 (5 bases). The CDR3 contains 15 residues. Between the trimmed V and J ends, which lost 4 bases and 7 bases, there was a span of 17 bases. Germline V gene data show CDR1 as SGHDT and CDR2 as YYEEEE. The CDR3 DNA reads TGTGCCAGCAGCCAACTGGGGCCCGGCGGCGGGGAGCTGTTTTTT. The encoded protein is CASSQLGPGGGELFF.

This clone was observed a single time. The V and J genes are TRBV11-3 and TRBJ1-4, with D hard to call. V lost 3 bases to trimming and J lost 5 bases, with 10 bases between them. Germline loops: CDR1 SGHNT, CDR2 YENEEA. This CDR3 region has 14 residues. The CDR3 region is CASSFGRSNEKLFF. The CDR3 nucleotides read TGTGCCAGCAGCTTCGGCAGGTCGAATGAAAAACTGTTTTTT.

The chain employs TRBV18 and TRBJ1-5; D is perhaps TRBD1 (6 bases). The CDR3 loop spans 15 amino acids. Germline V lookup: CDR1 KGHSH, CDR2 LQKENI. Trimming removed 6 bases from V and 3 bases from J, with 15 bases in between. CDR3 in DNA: TGTGCCAGCTCGCCGGGGGGCAGCCCCAATCAGCCCCAGCATTTT. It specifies CASSPGGSPNQPQHF.

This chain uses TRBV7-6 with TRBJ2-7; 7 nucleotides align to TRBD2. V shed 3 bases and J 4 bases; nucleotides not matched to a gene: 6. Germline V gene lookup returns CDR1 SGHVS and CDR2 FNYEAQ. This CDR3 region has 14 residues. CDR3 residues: CASSLGGFGYEQYF. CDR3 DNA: TGTGCCAGCAGCTTGGGGGGGTTCGGATACGAGCAGTACTTC.

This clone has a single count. CDR3 in amino acids: CASSSPWKGGVGEQYF. The CDR3 DNA follows: TGTGCCAGCAGCTCCCCATGGAAGGGAGGGGTAGGCGAGCAGTACTTC. The V gene is TRBV11-2, the J gene TRBJ2-7; 7 nucleotides line up with TRBD2. Per the germline V gene, CDR1 is SGHAT and CDR2 is FQNNGV. The CDR3 has 16 residues. Trimming cost V 4 bases and J 6 bases; bases outside gene matches: 15. The full variable domain, rest sourced from reference TRBV11-2 and TRBJ2-7, is EAGVAQSPRYKIIEKRQSVAFWCNPISGHATLYWYQQILGQGPKLLIQFQNNGVVDDSQLPKDRFSAERLKGVDSTLKIQPAKLEDSAVYLCASSSPWKGGVGEQYFGPGTRLTVT.

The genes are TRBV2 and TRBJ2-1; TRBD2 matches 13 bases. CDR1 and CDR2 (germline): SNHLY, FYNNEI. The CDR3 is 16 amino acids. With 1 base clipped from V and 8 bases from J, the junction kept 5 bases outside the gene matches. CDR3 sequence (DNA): TGTGCCAGCAGTGAAGGACGGACTAGCGGGAGCGATGAGCAGTTCTTC. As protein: CASSEGRTSGSDEQFF.